This T cell receptor (beta chain) was recovered during a study of regulatory T cells in long-lasting Graves disease. Study-level points and caveats: Between persistent patients, a few thousand public clonotypes were shared, exceeding the 800 to 1,000 shared between new patients.

With respect to this clonotype: Antigen: not known.

With iRepertoire HTBI primers and Arm-PCR of CDR3 regions, TCR beta libraries were built. TCRdb re-called the multiplex PCR reads with MiXCR, one entry per CDR3 protein. The sample yields a few hundred thousand distinct CDR3 sequences, 10% to 15% seen once. This sample's time point: newly diagnosed GD, antithyroid drugs for less than 3 months. From RNA extracted from PBMCs, the TCR library was made. This same sample was also part of a study on T cells in Graves' hyperthyroidism and ophthalmopathy. In that study: With the HTBI primer set, the TCR CDR3 went through a first round of RT-PCR.

This TCR was sampled from a woman aged 18-30 years with Graves disease. Sample: peripheral blood mononuclear cells (PBMCs), taken at new diagnosis, from a patient treated with antithyroid drugs.

CDR3: CASTTRVWMLRTEAFF. The CDR3 region has the DNA TGTGCCAGCACCACGAGGGTATGGATGCTGAGGACTGAAGCTTTCTTT. J is TRBJ1-1 and V is TRBV6-2 or TRBV6-3; D uncertain. Trimming took off 7 bases at V and 5 bases at J, with 23 bases between the two ends. CDR1 is MNHEY and CDR2 is SVGEGT in the germline V gene. The CDR3 has 16 amino acids.